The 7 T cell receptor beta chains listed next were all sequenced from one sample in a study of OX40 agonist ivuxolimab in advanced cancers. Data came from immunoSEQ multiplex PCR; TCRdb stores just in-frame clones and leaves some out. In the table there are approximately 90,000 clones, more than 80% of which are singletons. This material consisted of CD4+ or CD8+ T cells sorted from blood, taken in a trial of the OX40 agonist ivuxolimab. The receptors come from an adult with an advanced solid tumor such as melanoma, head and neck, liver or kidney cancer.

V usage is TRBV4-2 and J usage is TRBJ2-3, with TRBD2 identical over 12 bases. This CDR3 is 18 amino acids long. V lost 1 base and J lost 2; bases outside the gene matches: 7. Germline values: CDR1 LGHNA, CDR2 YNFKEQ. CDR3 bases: TGTGCCAGCAGCCAAGCCCCCGGACTAGCGGGGAACACAGATACGCAGTATTTT. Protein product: CASSQAPGLAGNTDTQYF.

CDR3 sequence: CASSQERVRADTQYF. The DNA for the CDR3 is TGCGCCAGCAGCCAAGAAAGGGTTCGAGCAGATACGCAGTATTTT. The chain joins TRBV4-3 to TRBJ2-3; D gene uncertain. CDR1 is LGHNA and CDR2 is YSLEER in the germline V gene. The CDR3 contains 15 residues. V was shortened by 0 bases and J by 4 bases, with 11 bases between the two germline ends.

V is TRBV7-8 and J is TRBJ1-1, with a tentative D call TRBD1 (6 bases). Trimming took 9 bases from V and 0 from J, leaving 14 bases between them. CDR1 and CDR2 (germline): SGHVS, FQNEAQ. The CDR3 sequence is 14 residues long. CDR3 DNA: TGTGCCAGTAGGCCCGGGACACTGAACACTGAAGCTTTCTTT. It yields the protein CASRPGTLNTEAFF.

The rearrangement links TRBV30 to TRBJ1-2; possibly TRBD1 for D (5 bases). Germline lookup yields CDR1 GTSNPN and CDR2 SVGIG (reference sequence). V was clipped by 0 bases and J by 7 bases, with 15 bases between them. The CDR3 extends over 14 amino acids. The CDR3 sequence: CAWSVQVVRGGYTF. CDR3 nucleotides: TGTGCCTGGAGTGTACAGGTGGTACGTGGTGGCTACACCTTC. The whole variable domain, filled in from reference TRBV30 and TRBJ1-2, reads SQTIHQWPATLVQPVGSPLSLECTVEGTSNPNLYWYRQAAGRGLQLLFYSVGIGQISSEVPQNLSASRPQDRQFILSSKKLLLSDSGFYLCAWSVQVVRGGYTFGSGTRLTVV.

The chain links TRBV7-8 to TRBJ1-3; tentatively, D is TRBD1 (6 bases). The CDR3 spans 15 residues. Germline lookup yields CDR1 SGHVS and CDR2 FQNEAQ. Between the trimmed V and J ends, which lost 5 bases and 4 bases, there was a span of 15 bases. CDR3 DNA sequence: TGTGCCAGCAGCCGATCAGGGGTCTCGGGAAACACCATATATTTT. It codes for CASSRSGVSGNTIYF.

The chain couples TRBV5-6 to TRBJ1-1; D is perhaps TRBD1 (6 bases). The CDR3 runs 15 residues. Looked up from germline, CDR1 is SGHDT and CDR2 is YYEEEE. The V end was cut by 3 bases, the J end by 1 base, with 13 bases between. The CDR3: CASSSWTASNTEAFF. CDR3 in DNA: TGTGCCAGCAGCTCGTGGACAGCGTCGAACACTGAAGCTTTCTTT.

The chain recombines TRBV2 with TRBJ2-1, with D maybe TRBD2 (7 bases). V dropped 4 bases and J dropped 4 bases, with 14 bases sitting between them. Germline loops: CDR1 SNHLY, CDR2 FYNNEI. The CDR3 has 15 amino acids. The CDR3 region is CASSGGAGAYNEQFF. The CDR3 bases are TGTGCCAGCAGTGGGGGGGCGGGAGCTTACAATGAGCAGTTCTTC.